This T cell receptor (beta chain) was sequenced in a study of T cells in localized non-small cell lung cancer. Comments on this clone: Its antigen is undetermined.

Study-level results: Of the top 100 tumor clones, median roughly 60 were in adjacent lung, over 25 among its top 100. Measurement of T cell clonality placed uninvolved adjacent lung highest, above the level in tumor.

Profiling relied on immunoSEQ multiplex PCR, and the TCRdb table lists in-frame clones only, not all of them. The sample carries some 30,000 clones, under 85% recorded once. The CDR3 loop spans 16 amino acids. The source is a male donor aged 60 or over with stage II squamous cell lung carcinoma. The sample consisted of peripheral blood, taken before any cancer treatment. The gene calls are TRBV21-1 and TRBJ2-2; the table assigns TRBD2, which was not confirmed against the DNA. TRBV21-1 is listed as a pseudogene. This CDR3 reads CASTGRGQVNTGELFF. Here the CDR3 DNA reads TGTGCCAGCACCGGGAGGGGGCAGGTGAACACCGGGGAGCTGTTTTTT.